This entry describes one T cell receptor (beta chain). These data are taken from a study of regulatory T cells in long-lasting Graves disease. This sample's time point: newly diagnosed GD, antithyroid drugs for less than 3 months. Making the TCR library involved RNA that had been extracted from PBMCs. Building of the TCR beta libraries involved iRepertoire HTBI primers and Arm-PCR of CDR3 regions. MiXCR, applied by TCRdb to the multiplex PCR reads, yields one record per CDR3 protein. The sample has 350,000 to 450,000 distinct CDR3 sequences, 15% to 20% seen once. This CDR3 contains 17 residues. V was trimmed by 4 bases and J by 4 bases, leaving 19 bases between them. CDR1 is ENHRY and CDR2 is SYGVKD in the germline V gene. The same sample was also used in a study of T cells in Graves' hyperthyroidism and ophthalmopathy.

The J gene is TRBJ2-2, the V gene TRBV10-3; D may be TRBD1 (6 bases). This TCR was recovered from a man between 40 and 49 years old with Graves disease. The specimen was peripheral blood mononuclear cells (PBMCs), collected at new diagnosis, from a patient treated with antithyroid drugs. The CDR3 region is CAISGRQAGLGTGELFF. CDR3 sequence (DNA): TGTGCCATCAGTGGTAGACAGGCCGGTCTGGGCACCGGGGAGCTGTTTTTT.